This T cell receptor beta chain is from a study of PD-1 blockade in classical Hodgkin lymphoma. Assay: immunoSEQ multiplex PCR; the TCRdb copy retains only in-frame clones and omits some. The sample has about 94,000 clones, about 88% seen once. Relapse after autologous stem cell transplantation occurred in every patient, and brentuximab vedotin exposure varied. The germline CDR1 and CDR2 sequences are SGHNT and YENEEA. CDR3 length equals 15 residues. Unmatched junction bases numbered 5, after V lost 3 bases and J lost 3 bases. V usage is TRBV11-3 and J usage is TRBJ2-1, with 7 bases aligning to TRBD2. This TCR was sampled from a human donor with classical Hodgkin lymphoma. The sequences come from peripheral blood mononuclear cells (PBMCs), collected before the second cycle of nivolumab. The CDR3 sequence is CASSFGGTGYNEQFF. For the CDR3, the DNA is TGTGCCAGCAGCTTCGGGGGGACTGGCTACAATGAGCAGTTCTTC.